This TCR beta chain was sequenced during a study of blood T cell repertoires in COVID-19. Study overall: Sources were T cells, B-cell-depleted T cells, or PBMCs; the material itself was cDNA or gDNA.

TCRdb keeps only in-frame clones here, not all; method: immunoSEQ multiplex PCR. The table lists approximately 440,000 clones, around 90% of them singletons, with 0.7% in the top ten. The study assigned cohorts using participant-reported clinical history. The CDR3 has 14 residues. J lost 5 bases, V lost 7 bases, and 8 bases had no gene match. Germline V lookup: CDR1 LGHDT, CDR2 YNNKEL (reference sequence). The receptor comes from a woman aged 18-30 years who had recovered from COVID-19. The genes are TRBV3-1 (or the pseudogene TRBV3-2) and TRBJ2-7; 10 bases agree with TRBD1. The sequenced material came from PBMCs or T cells enriched from blood (not recorded which). The CDR3 region has the DNA TGTGCCAGCAACCGACAGGGGGCAACCCACGAGCAGTACTTC. Translation gives CASNRQGATHEQYF.